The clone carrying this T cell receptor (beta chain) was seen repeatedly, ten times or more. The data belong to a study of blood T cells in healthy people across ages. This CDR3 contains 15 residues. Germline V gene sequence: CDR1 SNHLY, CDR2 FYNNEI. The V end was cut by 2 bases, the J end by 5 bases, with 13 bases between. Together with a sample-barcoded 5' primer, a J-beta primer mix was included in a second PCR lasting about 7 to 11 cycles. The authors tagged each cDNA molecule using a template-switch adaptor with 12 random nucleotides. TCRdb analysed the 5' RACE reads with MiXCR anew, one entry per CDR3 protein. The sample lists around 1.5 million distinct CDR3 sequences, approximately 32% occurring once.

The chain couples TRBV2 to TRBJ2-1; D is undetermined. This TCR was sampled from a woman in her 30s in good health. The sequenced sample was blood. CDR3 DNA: TGTGCCAGCAGTGAAAGGATAGGCCTCGACAATGAGCAGTTCTTC. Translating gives CASSERIGLDNEQFF.